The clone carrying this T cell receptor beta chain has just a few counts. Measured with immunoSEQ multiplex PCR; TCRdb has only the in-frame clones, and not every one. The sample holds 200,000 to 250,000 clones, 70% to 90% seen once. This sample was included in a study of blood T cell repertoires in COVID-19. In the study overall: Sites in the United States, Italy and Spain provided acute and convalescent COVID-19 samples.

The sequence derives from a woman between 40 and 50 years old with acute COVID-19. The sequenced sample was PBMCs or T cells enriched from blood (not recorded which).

DNA for the CDR3: TGTGCCAGCAGTTTATCAGCAGGAACCTACGAGCAGTACTTC. It translates to CASSLSAGTYEQYF. This sequence joins TRBV27 and TRBJ2-7; D call uncertain. Germline V gene lookup returns CDR1 MNHEY and CDR2 SMNVEV (reference sequence). With 0 bases removed from V and 2 bases from J, the gap between germline ends came to 8 bases. The CDR3 runs 14 residues.